This T cell receptor (beta chain) was documented in a study of CD8+ T cells in alopecia areata. As for the study in general: Skin from roughly 6-13-month-old C3H/HeJ graft donors with spontaneous alopecia went to approximately 6-10-week-old female C3H/HeJ mice.

In each case, RNA was isolated and then reverse transcribed into cDNA as the sequencing template. Clones were read by immunoSEQ multiplex PCR, and TCRdb kept only the in-frame ones, dropping some. The table lists about 300,000 clones, with no singletons. Markers including CD4, CD8alpha, NKG2D and NKG2ACE guided sorting of pooled cutaneous lymph node cells. Study-level points and caveats: Patients shared TCRs less clearly than mice did, possibly owing to HLA. Normal skin contains resident alphabeta T cells, and these are also sequenced in scalp samples. Affected lesional scalp, above all in alopecia totalis/universalis, was more clonal than normal scalp.

Concerning this clone: Its cognate antigen is unknown. The genes are named according to mouse. The missing CDR3 end, 4 residues past where the read stops, is filled in from the germline J gene.

The J segment lost 0 bases and the V segment lost 4 bases, leaving 9 bases of the junction unmatched. The CDR3 runs 17 residues. Germline V lookup: CDR1 LGHNA, CDR2 YNLKQL (reference sequence). This receptor was obtained from a C3H/HeJ mouse with alopecia areata. MHC haplotype of the strain: H2-k. What was sequenced was CD4+ T cells sorted from a lymph node. The genes are TRBV5 and TRBJ2-7, with TRBD2 matching 10 bases. The covered CDR3 bases are TGTGCCAGCAGCCCCCGACTGGGGGGTATCGTCTCCTAT. Its protein product is CASSPRLGGIVSY. The whole CDR3 protein reads CASSPRLGGIVSYEQYF.